This TCR beta chain was found in a study of early T cells in non-severe SARS-CoV-2 infection. Germline values: CDR1 DFQATT, CDR2 SNEGSKA (reference sequence). V lost 2 bases to trimming and J lost 0 bases, with 16 bases between them. The CDR3 runs to 16 residues. There are a few counts of this clonotype. TCRdb passed the 5' RACE reads through MiXCR, listing each CDR3 protein once. This table holds 55,000 to 65,000 distinct CDR3 sequences, about 12% found once. The sequence was obtained from an adult who was a healthcare worker with PCR-confirmed SARS-CoV-2 infection or an uninfected control (not recorded which). The V call is TRBV20-1, the J call TRBJ1-2; possible D gene TRBD1, 6 bases. Sequenced material: whole blood. CDR3 residues: CSARKTGLTTNYGYTF. The CDR3 DNA sequence: TGCAGTGCTAGAAAGACAGGCCTGACCACTAACTATGGCTACACCTTC.